The 18 T cell receptor beta chains below were found in one sample sequenced in a study of blood T cell repertoires in COVID-19. Only in-frame clones appear in the TCRdb table, and some are missing; sequencing was by immunoSEQ multiplex PCR. The table shows approximately 190,000 clones, with around four fifths occurring only once. Input material: peripheral blood. Receptors originate from a human donor in a cohort sampled during active COVID-19.

This clone occurred a few times. V usage is TRBV29-1 and J usage is TRBJ2-1; 12 nucleotides align to TRBD1. In germline, CDR1 is SQVTM, CDR2 ANQGSEA. This CDR3 spans 13 amino acids. V was clipped by 3 bases and J by 8 bases; unmatched bases: 2. The chain's CDR3 is CSVEGQGAYEQFF. CDR3 sequence (DNA): TGCAGCGTTGAGGGACAGGGGGCGTATGAGCAGTTCTTC.

The V call is TRBV7-6, the J call TRBJ2-7, with a tentative D call TRBD2 (6 bases). Trimming took 5 bases from V and 6 from J, leaving 26 bases between them. There are 17 residues in the CDR3. The V gene's germline CDR1 is SGHVS and CDR2 FNYEAQ. The CDR3 sequence is CASSPRPGGDLIIEQYF. CDR3 bases: TGTGCCAGCAGCCCCCGTCCCGGGGGTGATTTAATTATCGAGCAGTACTTC.

The CDR3 DNA reads as TGTGCCCCGGAGGGGGGGCTGACTCTATCCAATGAGCAGTTCTTC. This sequence encodes CAPEGGLTLSNEQFF. The genes are TRBV6-5 and TRBJ2-1; tentative D call: TRBD2 (7 bases). CDR1 MNHEY and CDR2 SVGAGI come from the germline V gene. This CDR3 region has 15 residues. Trimming removed 11 bases at V and 6 bases at J, with 23 bases between.

A few counts support this clone. This chain connects TRBV3-1 (or the pseudogene TRBV3-2) to TRBJ2-5; weak D call: TRBD1 (6 bases). The V end lost 7 bases, the J end lost 5 bases, and 26 bases lay between the germline ends. CDR3 length: 17 residues. Germline V gene sequence: CDR1 LGHDT, CDR2 YNNKEL (reference sequence). DNA of the CDR3: TGTGCCAGCATGAAAGGATTTGGGGGCGCGAGCTCGGAGACCCAGTACTTC. It codes for CASMKGFGGASSETQYF.

The J gene is TRBJ1-6, the V gene TRBV12-3 or TRBV12-4; D gene unclear. This CDR3 contains 13 residues. Trimming took 3 bases from V and 9 from J, leaving 9 bases between them. The CDR3 sequence is CASSFGEGSPLHF. The CDR3 coding sequence is TGTGCCAGCAGTTTTGGGGAGGGTTCACCCCTCCACTTT.

The J gene is TRBJ2-7, the V gene TRBV7-9; D possibly corresponds to TRBD1 (6 bases). The germline V gene has CDR1 SEHNR and CDR2 FQNEAQ (reference sequence). V was pared by 3 bases and J by 7 bases, with 13 bases between. This CDR3 is built from 13 residues. DNA of the CDR3: TGTGCCAGCAGCTTGGGGACAACGAGAGAGCAGTACTTC. Protein sequence: CASSLGTTREQYF.

Worth noting for this clone: The same CDR3 arises from other DNA sequences in this sample as well. The chain combines TRBV6-5 with TRBJ2-1; D remains ambiguous. The V gene's germline CDR1 is MNHEY and CDR2 SVGAGI. Trimming cost V 3 bases and J 9 bases, with 9 bases left between them. This CDR3 has 12 residues. The CDR3 DNA sequence: TGTGCCAGCAGTTATCGACGAGGTGAGCAGTTCTTC. It translates to CASSYRRGEQFF.

The gene calls are TRBV2 and TRBJ2-5; weak D call: TRBD1 (5 bases). The V and J ends lost 7 bases and 3 bases respectively, with 12 bases between them. Per germline, CDR1 SNHLY and CDR2 FYNNEI. The CDR3 length is 13 residues. In nucleotides, the CDR3 is TGTGCCAGCAATGTAGAGACAGAAGAGACCCAGTACTTC. Amino acid sequence: CASNVETEETQYF. Full variable domain (rest looked up from reference TRBV2 and TRBJ2-5): EPEVTQTPSHQVTQMGQEVILRCVPISNHLYFYWYRQILGQKVEFLVSFYNNEISEKSEIFDDQFSVERPDGSNFTLKIRSTKLEDSAMYFCASNVETEETQYFGPGTRLLVL.

The chain uses TRBV29-1 and TRBJ2-1; 7 bases are a match to TRBD2. This CDR3 spans 16 amino acids. V lost 3 bases and J lost 6; bases outside the gene matches: 14. In germline, CDR1 is SQVTM, CDR2 ANQGSEA. DNA of the CDR3: TGCAGCGTTGACATTTGGGAGGGGAATGCAGGCAATGAGCAGTTCTTC. Encoded protein: CSVDIWEGNAGNEQFF.

The chain recombines TRBV9 with TRBJ1-4; no clear D. Germline V gene data show CDR1 as SGDLS and CDR2 as YYNGEE. The CDR3 has 14 amino acids. V was trimmed by 3 bases and J by 2 bases, leaving 8 bases between them. This CDR3 reads CASSEQTTNEKLFF. The CDR3 DNA sequence: TGTGCCAGCAGCGAGCAGACTACTAATGAAAAACTGTTTTTT.

V gene TRBV28 combines with J gene TRBJ2-3; 9 positions match TRBD1. V lost 1 base and J lost 6; bases outside the gene matches: 2. The CDR3 loop spans 14 amino acids. Per germline, CDR1 MDHEN and CDR2 SYDVKM. DNA for the CDR3: TGTGCCAGCAGTTTATCGGGGACAGGGGATACGCAGTATTTT. Its translation: CASSLSGTGDTQYF.

The chain employs TRBV10-3 and TRBJ2-7; D remains unclear. The CDR3 is made up of 12 amino acids. The V and J ends lost 2 bases and 3 bases respectively, with 5 bases between them. CDR1 and CDR2 (germline): ENHRY, SYGVKD. The CDR3 spells CAISENSYEQYV. The CDR3 DNA reads TGTGCCATCAGTGAGAACAGCTACGAGCAGTACGTC.

This clone has a handful of counts. This chain joins TRBV7-9 and TRBJ1-1, with unresolved D. The CDR3 sequence is 13 residues long. CDR1 is SEHNR and CDR2 is FQNEAQ in the germline V gene (reference sequence). V was cut by 1 base and J by 5 bases, with 8 bases left in between. CDR3 region: CASSLEIRTEAFF. CDR3 nucleotides: TGTGCCAGCAGCTTAGAGATTCGGACTGAAGCTTTCTTT.

Only one count was recorded for this clone. The chain links TRBV6-1 to TRBJ1-3, with D unresolved. CDR1 and CDR2 (germline): MNHNS, SASEGT. V was trimmed by 1 base and J by 2 bases, leaving 18 bases between them. The CDR3 is made up of 18 amino acids. The CDR3 sequence: CASSEVGWGALAGNTIYF. The CDR3 bases are TGTGCCAGCAGTGAAGTAGGGTGGGGAGCCCTCGCTGGAAACACCATATATTTT.

This chain joins TRBV9 and TRBJ2-3; 10 bases align to TRBD2. Germline V gives CDR1 SGDLS, CDR2 YYNGEE. V shed 3 bases, J shed 11 bases, and the junction held 6 bases outside the gene matches. This CDR3 has 13 amino acids. The CDR3 coding sequence is TGTGCCAGCAGCGATGGGACTAGCGAGCGGCAGTATTTT. Protein: CASSDGTSERQYF.

This sequence joins TRBV5-5 and TRBJ1-2, with D possibly being TRBD1 (6 bases). CDR1 and CDR2 (germline): SGHKS, YYEKEE (reference sequence). The CDR3 sequence is 14 residues long. Trimming left V 0 bases short and J 0 bases short, with 6 bases between. CDR3 sequence reads: CASSLGTANYGYTF. CDR3 nucleotide sequence: TGTGCCAGCAGCTTGGGGACAGCTAACTATGGCTACACCTTC.

CDR3 nucleotides: TGTGCCTGGAGTGTCCAGGCCGGAGAGACCCAGTACTTC. Translation gives CAWSVQAGETQYF. The rearrangement uses TRBV30 and TRBJ2-5; D gene ambiguous. V lost 0 bases to trimming and J lost 4 bases, with 9 bases between them. Germline-derived CDR1 and CDR2 are GTSNPN and SVGIG (reference sequence). The length of the CDR3 is 13 residues.

V and J are TRBV15 and TRBJ2-1, with a tentative D call TRBD1 (5 bases). Trimming shortened V by 5 bases and J by 4 bases, and 9 bases separated the two germline ends. The CDR3 totals 13 residues. Germline CDR1 is LNHNV and CDR2 is YYDKDF (reference sequence). CDR3: CATSSTGYNEQFF. In nucleotides, the CDR3 is TGTGCCACCAGCTCCACAGGATACAATGAGCAGTTCTTC.